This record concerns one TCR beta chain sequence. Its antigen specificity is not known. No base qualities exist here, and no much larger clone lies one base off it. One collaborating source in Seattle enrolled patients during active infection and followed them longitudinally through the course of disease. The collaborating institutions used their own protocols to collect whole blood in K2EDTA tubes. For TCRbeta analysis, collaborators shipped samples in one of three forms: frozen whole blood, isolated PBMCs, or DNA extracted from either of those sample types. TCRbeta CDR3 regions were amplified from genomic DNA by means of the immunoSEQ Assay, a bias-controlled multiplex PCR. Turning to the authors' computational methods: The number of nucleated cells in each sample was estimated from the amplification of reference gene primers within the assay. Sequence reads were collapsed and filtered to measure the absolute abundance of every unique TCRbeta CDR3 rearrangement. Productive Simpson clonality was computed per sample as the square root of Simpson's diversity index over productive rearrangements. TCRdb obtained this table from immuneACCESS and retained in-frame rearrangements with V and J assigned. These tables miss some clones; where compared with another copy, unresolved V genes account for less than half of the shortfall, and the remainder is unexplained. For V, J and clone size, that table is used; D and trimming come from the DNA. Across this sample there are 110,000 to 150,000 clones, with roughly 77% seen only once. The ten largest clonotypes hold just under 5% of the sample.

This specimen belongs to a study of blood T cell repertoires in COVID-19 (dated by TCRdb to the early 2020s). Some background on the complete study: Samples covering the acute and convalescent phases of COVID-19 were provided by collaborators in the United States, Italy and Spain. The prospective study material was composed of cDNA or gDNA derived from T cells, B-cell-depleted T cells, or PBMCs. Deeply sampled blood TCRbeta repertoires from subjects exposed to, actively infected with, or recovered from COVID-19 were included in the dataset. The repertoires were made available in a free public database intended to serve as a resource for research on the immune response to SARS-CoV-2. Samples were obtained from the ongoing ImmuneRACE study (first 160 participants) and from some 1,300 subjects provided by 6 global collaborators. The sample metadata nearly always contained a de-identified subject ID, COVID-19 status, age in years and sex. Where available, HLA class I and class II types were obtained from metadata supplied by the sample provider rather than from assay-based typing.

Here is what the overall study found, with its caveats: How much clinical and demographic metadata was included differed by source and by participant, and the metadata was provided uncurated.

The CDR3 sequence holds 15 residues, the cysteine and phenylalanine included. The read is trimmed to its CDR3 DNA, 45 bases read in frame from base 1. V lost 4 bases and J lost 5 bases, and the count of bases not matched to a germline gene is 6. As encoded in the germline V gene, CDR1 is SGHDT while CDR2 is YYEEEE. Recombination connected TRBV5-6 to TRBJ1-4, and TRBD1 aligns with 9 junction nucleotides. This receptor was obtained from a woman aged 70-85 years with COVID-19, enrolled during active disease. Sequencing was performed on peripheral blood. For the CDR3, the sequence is CASSGPGQGNEKLFF. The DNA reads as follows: TGTGCCAGCAGCGGACCGGGACAGGGCAATGAAAAACTGTTTTTT.